These T cell receptor beta chains were read from a single sample in a study of post-analysis software for immune sequencing data. TCRdb redid the calling of the PCR reads with MiXCR, one entry per CDR3 protein. The sample holds 600,000 to 700,000 distinct CDR3 sequences; around 64% are singletons and the top ten take approximately 11%. Sequenced material: blood. The receptors were sampled from a girl aged 2 to 9 with multiple sclerosis. Each CDR3 is given with its conserved first and last residue. D genes are given only for firm matches. A row's size may be missing; if present it is once, few, many or a size class.

clone_size,v_call,d_call,j_call,cdr3_nt,cdr3_aa
once,TRBV7-9,TRBD2,TRBJ2-3,TGTGCCAGCAACTCTAAGGGGATTAGCGGGAGCCGCACAGATACGCAGTATTTT,CASNSKGISGSRTDTQYF
NA,TRBV7-9,NA,TRBJ2-3,TGTGCCAGCAGCTTAGCGATCAGGGGTAGCCGATACAAAGCCACAGATACGCAGTATTTT,CASSLAIRGSRYKATDTQYF
NA,TRBV6-6,TRBD1,TRBJ1-5,TGTGCCAGCAGCCGGGACAGGACCCACAATCAGCCCCAGCATTTT,CASSRDRTHNQPQHF
NA,TRBV7-9,NA,TRBJ2-3,TGTGCCAGCAGCTTTACGATAGTGGGATCCACAGATACGCAGTATTTT,CASSFTIVGSTDTQYF
NA,TRBV5-1,NA,TRBJ2-7,TGCGTCAGCAGCTTCTACGAGCAGTACTTC,CVSSFYEQYF
NA,TRBV15,NA,TRBJ1-1,TGTGCCACCCGTCGGGGGGGGAGCACTGAAGCTTTCTTT,CATRRGGSTEAFF
NA,TRBV5-1,NA,TRBJ2-4,TGCGCCAGCAGCTTGGTAGGGTCAGGGCAAGAGAACATTCAGTACTTC,CASSLVGSGQENIQYF
NA,TRBV29-1,TRBD1,TRBJ1-2,TGCAGCGTCCAAGGACAGGGGCCTGGCTACACCTTC,CSVQGQGPGYTF
NA,TRBV2,TRBD2,TRBJ2-3,TGTGCCAGCAGTTTTCAGCGGGAGAGGGCAGATACGCAGTATTTT,CASSFQRERADTQYF
NA,TRBV7-2,NA,TRBJ2-3,TGTGCCAACAGCTTGTCGGCGGGCACAGATACGCAGTATTTT,CANSLSAGTDTQYF
NA,TRBV6-5,NA,TRBJ2-7,TGTGCCAGCAGTTCCTCTCCGGGCCTCTACGAGCAGTACTTC,CASSSSPGLYEQYF
NA,TRBV4-2,NA,TRBJ2-1,TGTGCCAGCAGCCAAGAACACAGGGGAGGGTACAATGAGCAGTTCTTC,CASSQEHRGGYNEQFF
NA,TRBV6-4,TRBD1,TRBJ2-5,TGTGCCAGCAGTGATCCCTGGACAGGGGACGAGCGGTACTTC,CASSDPWTGDERYF
NA,TRBV6-5,NA,TRBJ2-1,TGTGCCAGCAGTTCCACTGCAGGGGCAATAAATGAGCAGTTCTTC,CASSSTAGAINEQFF
NA,TRBV5-6,NA,TRBJ1-1,TGTGCCAGCAGCTCCATTCAAGGGTTTCCCAAGAACACTGAAGCTTTCTTT,CASSSIQGFPKNTEAFF
NA,TRBV5-5,TRBD1,TRBJ1-6,TGTGCCAGCAGCCTAAACAGGGGGTGGAATTCACCCCTCCACTTT,CASSLNRGWNSPLHF
NA,TRBV29-1,NA,TRBJ2-3,TGCAGCGTTGAAGGGGACAAGACAGATACGCAGTATTTT,CSVEGDKTDTQYF
NA,TRBV4-2,NA,TRBJ2-3,TGTGCCAGCAGCCAAGATCGGGCCTCGGCGGCCCCAGATACGCAGTATTTT,CASSQDRASAAPDTQYF
NA,TRBV5-6,NA,TRBJ2-1,TGTGCCAGCAGCTTGAGAGGGAGAGGGAGGAAGTACTACAATGAGCAGTTCTTC,CASSLRGRGRKYYNEQFF
NA,TRBV12-3/TRBV12-4,TRBD1,TRBJ2-3,TGTGCCAGCAGATCCCTCCGACAGGGAGGCACAGATACGCAGTATTTT,CASRSLRQGGTDTQYF
NA,TRBV13,TRBD1,TRBJ2-5,TGTGCCAGCAGCACCCAGACAGGGAAGGGAGAGACCCAGTACTTC,CASSTQTGKGETQYF
few,TRBV7-2,TRBD1,TRBJ2-5,TGTGCCAGCAGCCAAACGGCCGGTCAACGGACAGGACAAGAGACCCAGTACTTC,CASSQTAGQRTGQETQYF
NA,TRBV7-2,NA,TRBJ2-1,TGTGCCAGCACCGGCCTTAGGGATGAGCAGTTCTTC,CASTGLRDEQFF
few,TRBV5-6,NA,TRBJ2-1,TGTGCCAGCAGCTTGGTTGGCGGGGTTGAGCAGTTCTTC,CASSLVGGVEQFF
NA,TRBV5-6,NA,TRBJ2-1,TGTGCCAGCAGCTTGGCAGAGACATTTTACAATGAGCAGTTCTTC,CASSLAETFYNEQFF
NA,TRBV11-2,TRBD2,TRBJ2-1,TGTGCCAGCAGCGCCGCTAGCGGGGGGCCGAACAATGAGCAGTTCTTC,CASSAASGGPNNEQFF
few,TRBV4-3,TRBD2,TRBJ2-1,TGCGCCAGCAGCCAAGGACTAGCCTTAGGCAATGAGCAGTTCTTC,CASSQGLALGNEQFF
NA,TRBV20-1,NA,TRBJ1-5,TGCAGTGGTCTACAGGGTCACTATCAGCCCCAGCATTTT,CSGLQGHYQPQHF
few,TRBV20-1,NA,TRBJ2-1,TGCAGTGCTAGCCACCCCGAGGACTACTACAATGAGCAGTTCTTC,CSASHPEDYYNEQFF
NA,TRBV6-2/TRBV6-3,TRBD2,TRBJ2-5,TGTGCCAGCCGAGCGGGGGGGCCGTTAGAGACCCAGTACTTC,CASRAGGPLETQYF
NA,TRBV29-1,NA,TRBJ2-2,TGCAGCGTCGGGGACCCGAACACCGGGGAGCTGTTTTTT,CSVGDPNTGELFF
NA,TRBV12-3/TRBV12-4,TRBD2,TRBJ2-1,TGTGCCAGCAGTTTGGACGGGAGGAGCGGGTCTGAGCAGTTCTTC,CASSLDGRSGSEQFF
NA,TRBV7-3,NA,TRBJ2-3,TGTGCCAGCAGCTTTGAGGGGAATGGAGATACGCAGTATTTT,CASSFEGNGDTQYF
few,TRBV6-1,TRBD1,TRBJ2-7,TGTGCCAGCAGTGAAGCAACGGGACAGCACCAACCATACGAGCAGTACTTC,CASSEATGQHQPYEQYF
few,TRBV4-1,TRBD1,TRBJ2-3,TGCGCCAGCAGCCAAGGGACAGGGTCAGATACGCAGTATTTT,CASSQGTGSDTQYF
few,TRBV28,NA,TRBJ1-2,TGTGCCAGCAAGGGTCGGCGGAACTATGGCTACACCTTC,CASKGRRNYGYTF
once,TRBV20-1,NA,TRBJ2-5,TGCAGTGCTAAATATCCAGGGAAAGGGGAGACCCAGTACTTC,CSAKYPGKGETQYF
NA,TRBV6-5,NA,TRBJ2-1,TGTGCCAGCAGTTACACGGGGGACCTCAATGAGCAGTTCTTC,CASSYTGDLNEQFF
NA,TRBV28,TRBD2,TRBJ2-1,TGTGCCAGCAGTACGCCTTCGGGACTAGCTTTTGTTCATGAGCAGTTCTTC,CASSTPSGLAFVHEQFF
NA,TRBV4-1,TRBD2,TRBJ2-7,TGCGCCAGCAGCCAAGCGGGACTAGGGACCTACGAGCAGTACTTC,CASSQAGLGTYEQYF
few,TRBV27,NA,TRBJ1-2,TGTGCCAGCCGCTTCGGGGCAAACGGCTACACCTTC,CASRFGANGYTF
NA,TRBV24-1,TRBD1,TRBJ2-1,TGTGCCACCAGTGACAGAGGACAGGGGAGCTCCTACAATGAGCAGTTCTTC,CATSDRGQGSSYNEQFF
NA,TRBV11-3,NA,TRBJ2-1,TGTGCCAGCAGCTCTGAGGTAGGACAGAGCTCCTACAATGAGCAGTTCTTC,CASSSEVGQSSYNEQFF
NA,TRBV12-3/TRBV12-4,TRBD2,TRBJ2-1,TGTGCCAGCAGCCAAGGGACTAGCGGGAGGTCTTACAATGAGCAGTTCTTC,CASSQGTSGRSYNEQFF
once,TRBV7-3,NA,TRBJ2-3,TGTGCCAGCACCCTAGGAGGGGCAGATACGCAGTATTTT,CASTLGGADTQYF
NA,TRBV5-1,NA,TRBJ2-3,TGCGCCAGCAGCTTGGCCGTTGATGCTAGACACACAGATACGCAGTATTTT,CASSLAVDARHTDTQYF
NA,TRBV20-1,NA,TRBJ1-2,TGCAGTGCCATTTACGGGGGGTCAGGCTATGGCTACACCTTC,CSAIYGGSGYGYTF
few,TRBV12-3/TRBV12-4,TRBD1,TRBJ1-5,TGTGCCAGCAGTCAGTGGAAGGGGGCAGGAGGGCCCCAGCATTTT,CASSQWKGAGGPQHF
NA,TRBV20-1,TRBD2,TRBJ2-5,TGCAGTGCTTTGGGACTAGCGGGAGCGGGGGAGACCCAGTACTTC,CSALGLAGAGETQYF
NA,TRBV11-2,NA,TRBJ2-7,TGTGCCAGCAGCGCGGACGTTGTGGGCGAGCAGTACTTC,CASSADVVGEQYF
NA,TRBV27,NA,TRBJ1-4,TGTGCCAGCAGTTTACAGGGCGCCTCAACTAATGAAAAACTGTTTTTT,CASSLQGASTNEKLFF
NA,TRBV7-9,NA,TRBJ1-2,TGTGCCAGCAGCTTAGTTGCAGACTACTATGGCTACACCTTC,CASSLVADYYGYTF
NA,TRBV29-1,NA,TRBJ2-5,TGCAGCGTTGAACCGGGACTCCACCAAGAGACCCAGTACTTC,CSVEPGLHQETQYF